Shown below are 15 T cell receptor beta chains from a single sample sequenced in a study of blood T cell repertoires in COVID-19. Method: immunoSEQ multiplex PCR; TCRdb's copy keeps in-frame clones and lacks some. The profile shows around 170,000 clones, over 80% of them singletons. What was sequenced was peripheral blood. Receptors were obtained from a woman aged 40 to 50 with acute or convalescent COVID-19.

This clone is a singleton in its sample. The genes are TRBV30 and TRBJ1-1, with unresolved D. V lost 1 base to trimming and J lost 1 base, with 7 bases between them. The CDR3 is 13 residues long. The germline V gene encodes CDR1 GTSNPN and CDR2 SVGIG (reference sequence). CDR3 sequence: CAWSATENTEAFF. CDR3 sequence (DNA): TGTGCCTGGAGTGCCACAGAGAACACTGAAGCTTTCTTT.

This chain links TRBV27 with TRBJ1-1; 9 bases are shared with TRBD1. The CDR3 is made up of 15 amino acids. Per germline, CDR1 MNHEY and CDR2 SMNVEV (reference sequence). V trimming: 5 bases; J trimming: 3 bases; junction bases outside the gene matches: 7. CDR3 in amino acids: CASSQPGQGDTEAFF. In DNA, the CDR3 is TGTGCCAGCAGTCAACCGGGACAGGGTGACACTGAAGCTTTCTTT.

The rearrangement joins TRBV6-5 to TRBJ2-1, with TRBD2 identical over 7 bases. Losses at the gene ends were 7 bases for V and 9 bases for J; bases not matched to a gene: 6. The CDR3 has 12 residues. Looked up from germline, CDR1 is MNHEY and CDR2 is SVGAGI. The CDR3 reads CASKGTTSEQFF. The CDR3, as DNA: TGTGCCAGCAAGGGGACTACCAGTGAGCAGTTCTTC.

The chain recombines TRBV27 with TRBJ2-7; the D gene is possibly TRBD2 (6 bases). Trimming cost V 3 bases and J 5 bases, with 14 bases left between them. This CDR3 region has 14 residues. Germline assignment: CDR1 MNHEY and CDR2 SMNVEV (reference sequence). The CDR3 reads CASSFRDFQDEQYF. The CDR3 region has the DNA TGTGCCAGCAGTTTTCGGGACTTTCAGGACGAGCAGTACTTC.

In DNA form, the CDR3 reads TGTGCCAGCAGCTCTCCCTACAGGGGTGGGAGAGCTTTCTTT. This encodes CASSSPYRGGRAFF. This rearrangement joins TRBV7-2 to TRBJ1-1, with 7 bases fitting TRBD1. V lost 4 bases and J lost 10; bases outside the gene matches: 12. The CDR3 totals 14 residues. Germline values: CDR1 SGHTA, CDR2 FQGNSA.

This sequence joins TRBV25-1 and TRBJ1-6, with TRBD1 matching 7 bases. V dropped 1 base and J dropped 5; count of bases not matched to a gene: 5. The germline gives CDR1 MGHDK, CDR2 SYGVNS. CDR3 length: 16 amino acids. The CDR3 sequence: CASSEWGQKNNSPLHF. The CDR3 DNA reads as TGTGCCAGCAGTGAATGGGGACAGAAAAATAATTCACCCCTCCACTTT.

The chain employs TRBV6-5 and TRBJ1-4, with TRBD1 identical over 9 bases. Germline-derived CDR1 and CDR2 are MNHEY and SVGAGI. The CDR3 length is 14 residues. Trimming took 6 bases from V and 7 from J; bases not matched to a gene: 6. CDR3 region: CASRDTGGGEKLFF. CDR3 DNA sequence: TGTGCCAGCAGGGACACAGGGGGCGGTGAAAAACTGTTTTTT.

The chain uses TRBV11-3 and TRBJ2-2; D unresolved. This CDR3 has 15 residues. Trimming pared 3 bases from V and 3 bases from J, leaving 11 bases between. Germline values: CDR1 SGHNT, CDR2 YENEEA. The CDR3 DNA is TGTGCCAGCAGCTTGAGTTACGGTCACACCGGGGAGCTGTTTTTT. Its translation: CASSLSYGHTGELFF.

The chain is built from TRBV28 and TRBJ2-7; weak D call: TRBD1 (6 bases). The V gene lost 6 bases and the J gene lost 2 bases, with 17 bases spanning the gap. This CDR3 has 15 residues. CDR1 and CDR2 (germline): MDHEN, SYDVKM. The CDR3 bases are TGTGCCAGCAGGAAATGGACAGACCTCCCCTACGAGCAGTACTTC. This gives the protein CASRKWTDLPYEQYF.

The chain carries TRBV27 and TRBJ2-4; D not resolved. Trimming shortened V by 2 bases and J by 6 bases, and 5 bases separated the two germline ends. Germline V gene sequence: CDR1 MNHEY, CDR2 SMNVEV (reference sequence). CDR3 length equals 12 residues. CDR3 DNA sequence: TGTGCCAGCAGTTTAGAACTAAACATTCAGTACTTC. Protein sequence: CASSLELNIQYF.

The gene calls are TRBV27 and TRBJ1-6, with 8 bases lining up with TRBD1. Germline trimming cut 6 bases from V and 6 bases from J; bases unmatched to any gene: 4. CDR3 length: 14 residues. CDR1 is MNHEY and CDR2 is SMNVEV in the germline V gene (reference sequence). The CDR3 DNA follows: TGTGCCAGCAGCAGGGGGCCGTCTAATTCACCCCTCCACTTT. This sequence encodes CASSRGPSNSPLHF.

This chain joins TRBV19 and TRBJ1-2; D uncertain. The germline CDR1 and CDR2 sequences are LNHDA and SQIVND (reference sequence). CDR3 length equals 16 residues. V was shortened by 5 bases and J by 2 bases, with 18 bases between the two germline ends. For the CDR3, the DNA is TGTGCCAGTAGTGAGGTTCGACGGACGGGAAACTATGGCTACACCTTC. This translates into CASSEVRRTGNYGYTF.

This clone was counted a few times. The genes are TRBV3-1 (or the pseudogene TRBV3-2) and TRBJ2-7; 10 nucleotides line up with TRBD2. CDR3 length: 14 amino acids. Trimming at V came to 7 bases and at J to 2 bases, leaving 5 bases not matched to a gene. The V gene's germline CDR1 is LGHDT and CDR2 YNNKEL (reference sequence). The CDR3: CASMSSGGPYEQYF. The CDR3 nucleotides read TGTGCCAGCATGTCTAGCGGGGGCCCCTACGAGCAGTACTTC.

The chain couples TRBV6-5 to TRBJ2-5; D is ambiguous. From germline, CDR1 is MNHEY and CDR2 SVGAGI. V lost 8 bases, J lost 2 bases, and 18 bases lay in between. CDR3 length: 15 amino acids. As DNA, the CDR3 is TGTGCCAGCGTGCTGGCCGGCGGATTTCAAGAGACCCAGTACTTC. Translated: CASVLAGGFQETQYF.

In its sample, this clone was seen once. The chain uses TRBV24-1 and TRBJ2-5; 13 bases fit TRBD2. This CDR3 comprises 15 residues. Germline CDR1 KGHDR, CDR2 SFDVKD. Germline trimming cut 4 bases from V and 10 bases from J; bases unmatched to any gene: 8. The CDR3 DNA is TGTGCCACCAGTGACCCCGAGACTAGCGGGGGGAACCAGTACTTC. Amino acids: CATSDPETSGGNQYF.